This T cell receptor (beta chain) stems from a study of response to subunit inactivated influenza vaccine. Overall study results and limits: The study's authors posited that every seasonal influenza vaccination enlists few new T cells.

TCRdb re-called the RT-PCR reads through MiXCR, storing one row per CDR3 protein. This sample has around 790,000 distinct CDR3 sequences; around 20% occur once, and the top ten carry more than 8.5%. The CDR3 runs to 12 residues. The germline V gene encodes CDR1 DFQATT and CDR2 SNEGSKA (reference sequence). This clonotype appeared once. Antigen specificity is unknown. With a much larger clone just one base away, this may be a read error. The material sequenced was PBMCs from blood, taken roughly 5 days after vaccination. The clonotype originates from a man between 45 and 60 years old who received an inactivated influenza vaccine. The chain couples TRBV20-1 to TRBJ2-5, with D hard to call. CDR3 loop: CSARPSQDTQYF. The CDR3 bases are TGCAGTGCTAGGCCCAGTCAAGATACCCAGTACTTC.